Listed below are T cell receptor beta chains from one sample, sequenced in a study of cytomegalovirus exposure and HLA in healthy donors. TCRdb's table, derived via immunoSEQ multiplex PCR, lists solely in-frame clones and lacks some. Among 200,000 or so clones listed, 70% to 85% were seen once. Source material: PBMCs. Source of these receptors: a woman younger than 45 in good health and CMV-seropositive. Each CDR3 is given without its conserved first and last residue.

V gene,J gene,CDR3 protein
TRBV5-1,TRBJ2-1,ASSYGTSGIAEQF
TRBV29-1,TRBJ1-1,SARQGVNTEAF
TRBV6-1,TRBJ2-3,ASSESSGPTDTQY
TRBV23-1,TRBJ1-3,ASSQSYRQSGNTIY
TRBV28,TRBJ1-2,ASSTPPQGAYGYT
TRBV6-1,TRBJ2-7,ASSEQVGPASVNEQY
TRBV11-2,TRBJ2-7,ASSFSVEYEQY
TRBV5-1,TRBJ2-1,ASSFSILAGGNEQF
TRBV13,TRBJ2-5,ASTRGLAGETQY
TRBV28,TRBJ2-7,ASSGPRVLEQY
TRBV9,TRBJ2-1,ASSFGGEQF
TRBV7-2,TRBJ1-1,ASSFTGAAEAF
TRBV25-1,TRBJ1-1,ASSERYRTEAF
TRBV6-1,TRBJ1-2,ASTLTGSYGYT
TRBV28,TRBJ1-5,ASSDDGTSNQPQH
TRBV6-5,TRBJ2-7,ASSLGGRTIVY
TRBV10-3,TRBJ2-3,AISESRDTQY
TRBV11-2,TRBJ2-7,ASSSDRASYEQY
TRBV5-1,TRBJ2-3,ASRPTSGSQYTQY
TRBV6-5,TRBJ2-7,ASSYSGTSAYEQY
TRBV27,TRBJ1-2,ASSQTWQGANYGYT
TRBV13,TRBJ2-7,ASSLGLAGFSYEQY
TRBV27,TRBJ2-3,ASSLRELAGLDTQY
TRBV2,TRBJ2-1,ASSASGVTRDEQF
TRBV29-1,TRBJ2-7,SVQLGRGVGEQY
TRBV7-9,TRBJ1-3,ASSYTENTIY
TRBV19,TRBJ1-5,ASTEVLNQPQH
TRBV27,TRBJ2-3,ASQSGRADTQY
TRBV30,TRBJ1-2,AWIGQSYGYT
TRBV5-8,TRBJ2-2,ASSFHGELF
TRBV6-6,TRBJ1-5,ASSSLGRGGQPQH
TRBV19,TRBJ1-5,ASSNSGDGQPQH
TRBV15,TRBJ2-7,ATSSARAWGDEQY
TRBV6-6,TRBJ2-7,ASSPSGGKAYEQY
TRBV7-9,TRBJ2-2,ASTPLSNTNTGELF
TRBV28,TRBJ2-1,ASRSGAGWGGGYNEQF